The 5 T cell receptor beta chains below come from one sample, sequenced in a study of T cell responses to AZD1222 COVID-19 vaccine. Measured with immunoSEQ multiplex PCR; TCRdb has only the in-frame clones, and not every one. The sample carries some 90,000 clones, nearly 90% recorded once. The material was peripheral blood, obtained on day 0 of AZD1222 vaccination. The receptors here all came from an adult in good health.

The chain links TRBV18 to TRBJ1-1; 11 bases align to TRBD1. CDR1 KGHSH and CDR2 LQKENI come from the germline V gene. J lost 5 bases, V lost 0 bases, and 2 bases had no gene match. CDR3 size: 15 residues. The CDR3 DNA sequence: TGTGCCAGCTCACCACCCGGGACAGGGGGGACTGAAGCTTTCTTT. This translates into CASSPPGTGGTEAFF.

V usage is TRBV30 and J usage is TRBJ1-2, with D perhaps TRBD1 (5 bases). CDR1 GTSNPN and CDR2 SVGIG come from the germline V gene (reference sequence). Trimming removed 2 bases at V and 1 base at J, with 11 bases between. CDR3 length: 14 amino acids. CDR3 protein: CAWSLEGINYGYTF. The DNA of the CDR3 is TGTGCCTGGAGTCTGGAGGGGATTAACTATGGCTACACCTTC.

This rearrangement joins TRBV19 to TRBJ2-7, with 10 bases matching TRBD1. The V segment lost 5 bases and the J segment 6 bases; nucleotides outside the gene matches: 7. The CDR3 has 14 amino acids. The germline V gene encodes CDR1 LNHDA and CDR2 SQIVND (reference sequence). For the CDR3, the DNA is TGTGCCAGTAGTTCGACAGGGGGCTTGAGCGAGCAGTACTTC. Its protein product is CASSSTGGLSEQYF.

The rearrangement uses TRBV5-1 and TRBJ2-6, with 9 bases matching TRBD1. CDR1 and CDR2 from the germline V gene are SGHRS and YFSETQ. Germline trimming cut 2 bases from V and 2 bases from J; bases unmatched to any gene: 5. The CDR3 has 17 amino acids. CDR3 protein: CASSFWTGEPGANVLTF. The CDR3 DNA reads as TGCGCCAGCAGCTTTTGGACAGGGGAACCTGGGGCCAACGTCCTGACTTTC.

V gene TRBV30 combines with J gene TRBJ1-5; unclear D gene. The germline V and J ends were trimmed by 2 bases and 0 bases, with 8 bases remaining between them. Germline V lookup: CDR1 GTSNPN, CDR2 SVGIG (reference sequence). This CDR3 contains 14 residues. This CDR3 is CAWSSGGSNQPQHF. The CDR3 nucleotides read TGTGCCTGGAGTTCTGGCGGTAGCAATCAGCCCCAGCATTTT.